The clone carrying this T cell receptor beta chain showed up many times. The record originates from a study of T-cell reconstitution after alpha-beta-depleted transplantation in children. Deletions cut 2 bases from V and 0 bases from J, with 9 bases between. Germline CDR1 and CDR2: MNHEY and SMNVEV (reference sequence). The CDR3 length is 15 residues. A TCRbeta library incorporating unique molecular identifiers was prepared. TCRdb itself ran the PCR reads through MiXCR, one entry per CDR3 protein. The sample holds hundreds of thousands of distinct CDR3 sequences, approximately 16% seen once. This TCR was recovered from a human donor who donated a stem cell graft to a child with acute myeloid leukemia. V is TRBV27 and J is TRBJ2-3; possibly TRBD2 for D (5 bases). Sequenced material: PBMCs from the stem cell graft donor, taken from the stem cell graft. The CDR3 nucleotides are TGTGCCAGCAGTTTACAGACGGGGAGCACAGATACGCAGTATTTT. Protein sequence: CASSLQTGSTDTQYF.